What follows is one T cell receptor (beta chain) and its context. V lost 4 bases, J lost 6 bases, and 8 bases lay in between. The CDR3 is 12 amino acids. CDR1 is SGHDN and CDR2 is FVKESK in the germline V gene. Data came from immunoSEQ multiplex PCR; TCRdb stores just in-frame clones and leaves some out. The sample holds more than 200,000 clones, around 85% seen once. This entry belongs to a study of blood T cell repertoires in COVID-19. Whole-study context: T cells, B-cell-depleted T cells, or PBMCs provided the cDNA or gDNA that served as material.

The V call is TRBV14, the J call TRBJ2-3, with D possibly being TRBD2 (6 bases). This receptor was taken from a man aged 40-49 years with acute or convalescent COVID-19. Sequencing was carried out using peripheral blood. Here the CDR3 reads CASSRDWDTQYF. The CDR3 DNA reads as TGTGCCAGCAGCCGGGACTGGGATACGCAGTATTTT.